This is a list of T cell receptor beta chains from one sample in a study of naive and memory T cell subsets. TCRdb re-analysed the 5' RACE reads in MiXCR, keeping a single row per CDR3 protein. The table includes about 26,000 distinct CDR3 sequences, less than 25% detected once. Receptor source: a female donor in good health. Both conserved end residues are part of each CDR3. A D gene is named only where the DNA matches it firmly. Some rows mark clone size as missing; the rest say once, few, many or name a class of expanded clone.

>TRBD2|NA|TRBV5-6|TRBJ2-1
CASSFTSGGYNEQFF
TGTGCCAGCAGCTTTACTAGCGGGGGATACAATGAGCAGTTCTTC
>TRBD1|many|TRBV7-6|TRBJ1-2
CASSLGQGGGYTF
TGTGCCAGCAGCTTAGGACAGGGAGGTGGCTACACCTTC
>NA|medium-sized|TRBV6-2/TRBV6-3|TRBJ2-1
CASNLGQAASEQFF
TGTGCCAGCAACTTGGGGCAGGCTGCCAGTGAGCAGTTCTTC
>NA|NA|TRBV20-1|TRBJ2-3
CSVPYTDTQYF
TGCAGTGTTCCTTACACAGATACGCAGTATTTT
>TRBD1|NA|TRBV12-3/TRBV12-4|TRBJ1-3
CASRDSSGNTIYF
TGTGCCAGTAGGGACAGCTCTGGAAACACCATATATTTT
>TRBD1|NA|TRBV5-5|TRBJ2-7
CASSLAGSGGYEQYF
TGTGCCAGCAGCTTGGCCGGGTCAGGGGGATACGAGCAGTACTTC
>NA|medium-sized|TRBV7-8|TRBJ2-7
CASSQGPEQYF
TGTGCCAGCAGCCAAGGACCCGAGCAGTACTTC
>NA|NA|TRBV6-6|TRBJ2-6
CASSPPQGGGANVLTF
TGTGCCAGCAGCCCTCCCCAGGGGGGAGGGGCCAACGTCCTGACTTTC
>NA|few|TRBV5-1|TRBJ2-6
CASSLGVDGANVLTF
TGCGCCAGCAGCTTAGGCGTAGACGGGGCCAACGTCCTGACTTTC
>TRBD2|many|TRBV7-9|TRBJ2-5
CASSSLGTSGGETQYF
TGTGCCAGCAGCTCCCTCGGGACTAGCGGGGGGGAGACCCAGTACTTC
>TRBD2|many|TRBV2|TRBJ2-1
CASSELAEMGNEQFF
TGTGCCAGCAGTGAACTAGCGGAGATGGGCAATGAGCAGTTCTTC
>TRBD1|few|TRBV6-6|TRBJ1-1
CASSHTPLTGFLTEAFF
TGTGCCAGCAGTCACACACCACTGACAGGGTTTTTGACTGAAGCTTTCTTT
>NA|NA|TRBV11-2|TRBJ2-1
CASSLTPDNEQFF
TGTGCCAGCAGCTTAACACCGGACAATGAGCAGTTCTTC
>NA|NA|TRBV10-3|TRBJ2-7
CAISQQGPYEQYF
TGTGCCATCAGTCAACAGGGTCCCTACGAGCAGTACTTC
>NA|NA|TRBV20-1|TRBJ2-3
CSAFSSVSGAGDTQYF
TGCAGTGCCTTCTCTTCTGTGTCGGGAGCGGGAGATACGCAGTATTTT
>TRBD2|NA|TRBV20-1|TRBJ2-3
CSASRGGPQDTQYF
TGCAGTGCTAGTCGCGGGGGACCCCAAGATACGCAGTATTTT
>NA|NA|TRBV10-3|TRBJ1-6
CAISWGGGTLHF
TGTGCCATCAGCTGGGGCGGGGGAACCCTCCACTTT
>NA|medium-sized|TRBV2|TRBJ1-6
CASRGTGSPLHF
TGTGCCAGCAGGGGGACCGGTTCACCCCTCCACTTT
>TRBD1|few|TRBV20-1|TRBJ2-5
CSATDRGGSIETQYF
TGCAGTGCTACCGACAGGGGCGGATCTATAGAGACCCAGTACTTC
>NA|few|TRBV20-1|TRBJ1-5
CSARDRASSNQPQHF
TGCAGTGCTAGAGATCGGGCATCTAGCAATCAGCCCCAGCATTTT
>NA|NA|TRBV28|TRBJ1-1
CASRGESGAFF
TGTGCCAGCAGGGGAGAGAGTGGAGCTTTCTTT
>TRBD2|NA|TRBV7-8|TRBJ2-1
CASSPREGSSEQFF
TGTGCCAGCAGCCCCAGGGAGGGGAGCAGTGAGCAGTTCTTC
>NA|NA|TRBV20-1|TRBJ2-4
CSASGSLAKNIQYF
TGCAGTGCTAGCGGGAGTCTCGCCAAAAACATTCAGTACTTC
>TRBD1|few|TRBV20-1|TRBJ1-4
CSASRTGSSNEKLFF
TGCAGTGCTAGCCGGACAGGGAGCTCTAATGAAAAACTGTTTTTT
>TRBD2|medium-sized|TRBV29-1|TRBJ2-1
CSVDRTSIGNEQFF
TGCAGCGTTGACAGGACTAGCATCGGTAATGAGCAGTTCTTC
>NA|few|TRBV5-1|TRBJ1-5
CASSLAAGDNQPQHF
TGCGCCAGCAGCTTGGCAGCAGGGGATAATCAGCCCCAGCATTTT
>NA|NA|TRBV5-1|TRBJ2-7
CASSPATRLNYEQYF
TGCGCCAGCAGCCCGGCGACACGACTGAACTACGAGCAGTACTTC
>NA|few|TRBV5-8|TRBJ1-1
CASSLAGGLGEAFF
TGTGCCAGCAGCTTGGCCGGGGGCTTGGGTGAAGCTTTCTTT
>NA|many|TRBV29-1|TRBJ2-5
CSVWGMQQETQYF
TGCAGCGTCTGGGGCATGCAACAAGAGACCCAGTACTTC
>NA|many|TRBV20-1|TRBJ1-5
CSAAGTPNQPQHF
TGCAGTGCTGCCGGGACACCTAATCAGCCCCAGCATTTT
>TRBD2|NA|TRBV20-1|TRBJ2-7
CSANPVSGRALYEQYF
TGCAGTGCTAACCCTGTCAGCGGGAGGGCCCTCTACGAGCAGTACTTC
>NA|NA|TRBV6-5|TRBJ1-1
CASSYSSTGMNTEAFF
TGTGCCAGCAGTTACTCTTCGACCGGTATGAACACTGAAGCTTTCTTT
>NA|NA|TRBV6-6|TRBJ2-2
CASSYSSVGELFF
TGTGCCAGCAGTTACTCGAGCGTCGGGGAGCTGTTTTTT
>NA|medium-sized|TRBV4-1|TRBJ2-3
CASSQGQGSTDTQYF
TGCGCCAGCAGCCAAGGTCAGGGAAGCACAGATACGCAGTATTTT
>NA|NA|TRBV19|TRBJ2-3
CASRIRQGGDTQYF
TGTGCCAGTAGGATTCGCCAGGGGGGAGATACGCAGTATTTT
>TRBD2|NA|TRBV6-5|TRBJ2-1
CASSSAGGRGNEQFF
TGTGCCAGCAGTAGCGCGGGAGGGCGGGGGAATGAGCAGTTCTTC
>NA|few|TRBV20-1|TRBJ1-2
CSARDDGNYGYTF
TGCAGTGCTAGAGACGACGGTAACTATGGCTACACCTTC
>NA|NA|TRBV6-5|TRBJ1-1
CASLDPNTEAFF
TGTGCCAGCTTAGACCCGAACACTGAAGCTTTCTTT
>NA|many|TRBV12-3/TRBV12-4|TRBJ2-1
CASSPRTRETYNEQFF
TGTGCCAGCAGTCCCCGGACCAGAGAGACTTACAATGAGCAGTTCTTC
>NA|many|TRBV20-1|TRBJ2-1
CSARGQGNNEQFF
TGCAGTGCTAGAGGGCAGGGGAACAATGAGCAGTTCTTC
>NA|few|TRBV29-1|TRBJ2-3
CSVARTAYTDTQYF
TGCAGCGTTGCTCGGACAGCTTACACAGATACGCAGTATTTT
>TRBD2|NA|TRBV29-1|TRBJ2-3
CSVESTSGGTDTQYF
TGCAGCGTTGAGTCGACTAGCGGAGGCACAGATACGCAGTATTTT
>NA|NA|TRBV12-3/TRBV12-4|TRBJ2-1
CASSLVGGLNEQFF
TGTGCCAGCAGTTTAGTTGGCGGGCTTAATGAGCAGTTCTTC
>TRBD2|many|TRBV6-6|TRBJ2-1
CASSYGTSGSGYNEQFF
TGTGCCAGCAGTTACGGGACTAGCGGGAGTGGCTACAATGAGCAGTTCTTC
>NA|many|TRBV20-1|TRBJ2-1
CSASVVPEQFF
TGCAGTGCTAGTGTAGTTCCTGAGCAGTTCTTC
>NA|few|TRBV29-1|TRBJ2-5
CSGAVLTETQYF
TGCAGCGGGGCGGTATTGACAGAGACCCAGTACTTC
>NA|medium-sized|TRBV6-2/TRBV6-3|TRBJ1-5
CASRSTGLSNQPQHF
TGTGCCAGCAGATCTACAGGTTTGAGCAATCAGCCCCAGCATTTT
>NA|NA|TRBV6-5|TRBJ1-2
CASADWGGSYGYTF
TGTGCCAGCGCGGATTGGGGGGGATCTTATGGCTACACCTTC
>NA|NA|TRBV29-1|TRBJ2-7
CSVLGEYEQYF
TGCAGCGTTTTAGGTGAATACGAGCAGTACTTC
>NA|NA|TRBV7-9|TRBJ2-7
CASTRSPWTEPQYF
TGTGCCAGCACCCGATCGCCCTGGACGGAGCCGCAGTACTTC
>TRBD1|NA|TRBV5-6|TRBJ2-7
CASSLVRASRGYEQYF
TGTGCCAGCAGCCTGGTCCGGGCCTCCAGGGGGTACGAGCAGTACTTC
>NA|many|TRBV5-1|TRBJ2-2
CASTQGGELFF
TGCGCCAGCACCCAAGGCGGGGAGCTGTTTTTT
>NA|many|TRBV20-1|TRBJ2-3
CSAPSARMFTDTQYF
TGCAGTGCCCCCTCAGCGAGGATGTTCACAGATACGCAGTATTTT
>TRBD2|NA|TRBV20-1|TRBJ2-7
CSAGLAGVEYEQYF
TGCAGTGCGGGACTAGCGGGAGTTGAGTACGAGCAGTACTTC
>TRBD2|NA|TRBV13|TRBJ2-3
CASSSRAGGISTDTQYF
TGTGCCAGCAGCTCAAGAGCGGGGGGCATCAGCACAGATACGCAGTATTTT
>TRBD1|medium-sized|TRBV4-1|TRBJ1-1
CASSQFPGGANTEAFF
TGCGCCAGCAGCCAATTCCCAGGGGGCGCGAACACTGAAGCTTTCTTT
>NA|many|TRBV20-1|TRBJ2-7
CSAGEERLLSRVYSYEQYF
TGCAGTGCTGGAGAGGAGAGGTTACTTTCAAGGGTCTATTCCTACGAGCAGTACTTC
>NA|many|TRBV2|TRBJ2-5
CASSEAEGGRQETQYF
TGTGCCAGCAGTGAAGCTGAAGGCGGACGCCAAGAGACCCAGTACTTC
>NA|NA|TRBV6-5|TRBJ2-2
CASSQRTPNTGELFF
TGTGCCAGCAGTCAGCGGACGCCGAACACCGGGGAGCTGTTTTTT
>TRBD2|many|TRBV7-3|TRBJ2-5
CASSLGRGGGVGETQYF
TGTGCCAGCAGCCTCGGGAGAGGCGGGGGGGTAGGAGAGACCCAGTACTTC